This T cell receptor beta chain was obtained from a study of cytomegalovirus exposure and HLA in healthy donors. TCRdb's table, derived via immunoSEQ multiplex PCR, lists solely in-frame clones and lacks some. The sample yields roughly 180,000 clones, around nine tenths seen once. There are 14 residues in the CDR3. The germline gives CDR1 SNHLY, CDR2 FYNNEI. Unmatched junction bases numbered 7, after V lost 8 bases and J lost 3 bases. This chain uses TRBV2 with TRBJ2-7; 10 bases are a match to TRBD1. This sequence originates from a man aged 25 to 40 in good health and CMV-seropositive. Material: PBMCs. The CDR3 DNA reads as TGTGCCAGCGATGAAAGGGACAGGGGCTACGAGCAGTACTTC. Amino acids: CASDERDRGYEQYF.